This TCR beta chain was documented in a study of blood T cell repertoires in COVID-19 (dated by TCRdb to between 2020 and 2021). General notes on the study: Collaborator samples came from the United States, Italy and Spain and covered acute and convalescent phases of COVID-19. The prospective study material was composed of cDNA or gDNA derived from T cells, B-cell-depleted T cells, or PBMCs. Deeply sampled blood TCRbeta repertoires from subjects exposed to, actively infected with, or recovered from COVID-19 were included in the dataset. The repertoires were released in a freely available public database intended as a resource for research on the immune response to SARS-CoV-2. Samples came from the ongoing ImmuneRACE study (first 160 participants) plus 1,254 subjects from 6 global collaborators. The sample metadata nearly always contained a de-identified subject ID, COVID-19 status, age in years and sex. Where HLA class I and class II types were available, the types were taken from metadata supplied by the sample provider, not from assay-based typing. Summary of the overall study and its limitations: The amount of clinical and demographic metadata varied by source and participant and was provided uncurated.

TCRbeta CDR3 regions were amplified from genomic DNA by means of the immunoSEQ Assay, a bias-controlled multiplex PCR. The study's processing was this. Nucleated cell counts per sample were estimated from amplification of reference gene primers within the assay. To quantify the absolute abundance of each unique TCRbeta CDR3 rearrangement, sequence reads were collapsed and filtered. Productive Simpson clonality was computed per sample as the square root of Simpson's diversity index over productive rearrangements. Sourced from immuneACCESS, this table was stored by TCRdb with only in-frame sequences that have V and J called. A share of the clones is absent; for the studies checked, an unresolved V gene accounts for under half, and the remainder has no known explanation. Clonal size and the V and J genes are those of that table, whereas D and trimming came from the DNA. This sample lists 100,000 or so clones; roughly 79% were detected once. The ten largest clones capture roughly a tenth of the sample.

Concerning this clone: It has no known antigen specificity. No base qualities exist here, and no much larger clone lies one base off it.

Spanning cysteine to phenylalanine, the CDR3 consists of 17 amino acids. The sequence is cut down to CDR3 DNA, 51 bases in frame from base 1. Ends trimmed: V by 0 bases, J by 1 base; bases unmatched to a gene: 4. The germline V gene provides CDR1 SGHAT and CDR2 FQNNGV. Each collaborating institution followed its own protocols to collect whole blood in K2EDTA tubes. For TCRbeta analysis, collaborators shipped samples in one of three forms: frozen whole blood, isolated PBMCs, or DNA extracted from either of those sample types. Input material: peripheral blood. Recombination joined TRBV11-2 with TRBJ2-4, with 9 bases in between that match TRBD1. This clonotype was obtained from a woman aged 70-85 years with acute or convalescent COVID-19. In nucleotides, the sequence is TGTGCCAGCAGCTTAGATGGGGACAGGGAGGCCAAAAACATTCAGTACTTC. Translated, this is CASSLDGDREAKNIQYF. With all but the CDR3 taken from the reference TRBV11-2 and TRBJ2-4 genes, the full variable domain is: EAGVAQSPRYKIIEKRQSVAFWCNPISGHATLYWYQQILGQGPKLLIQFQNNGVVDDSQLPKDRFSAERLKGVDSTLKIQPAKLEDSAVYLCASSLDGDREAKNIQYFGAGTRLSVL.